Following are 16 T cell receptor beta chains from one sample sequenced in a study of CD8+ T cells in alopecia areata. Sequencing templates came from extracted RNA that was reverse transcribed into cDNA. The data were produced by immunoSEQ multiplex PCR, yet TCRdb's version contains in-frame clones alone and is incomplete. The sample records fewer than 150,000 clones, 30% to 40% being singletons. Sequencing input: CD4+ T cells sorted from blood. Receptors originate from a human donor with alopecia areata.

This clone was recorded a few times. V is TRBV7-9 and J is TRBJ2-1; 9 bases agree with TRBD1. This CDR3 is 16 amino acids long. The junction had 6 bases not matched to a gene; V was cut back by 5 bases and J by 1 base. CDR1 SEHNR and CDR2 FQNEAQ come from the germline V gene (reference sequence). In nucleotides, the CDR3 is TGTGCCAGCAGCGATGGGGGACAGGGATCCTACAATGAGCAGTTCTTC. Its protein is CASSDGGQGSYNEQFF.

V usage is TRBV4-2 and J usage is TRBJ2-3; 7 bases are a match to TRBD2. CDR1 is LGHNA, CDR2 YNFKEQ, per germline. J was trimmed by 5 bases and V by 2 bases; bases with no gene match: 4. The CDR3 contains 14 residues. CDR3 in amino acids: CASSQLAEGDTQYF. DNA for the CDR3: TGTGCCAGCAGCCAACTAGCGGAGGGAGATACGCAGTATTTT.

This clone has more than one count but fewer than ten. The chain employs TRBV29-1 and TRBJ2-7; 7 bases are a match to TRBD1. The CDR3 is 16 amino acids. V shed 5 bases and J 2 bases; nucleotides not matched to a gene: 15. Germline V lookup: CDR1 SQVTM, CDR2 ANQGSEA. The CDR3 loop reads CSVKHGRGRRPYEQYF. CDR3 sequence (DNA): TGCAGCGTTAAGCACGGAAGGGGGCGGCGGCCCTACGAGCAGTACTTC.

The rearrangement links TRBV29-1 to TRBJ2-1, with TRBD2 identical over 7 bases. The CDR3 spans 16 residues. Germline values: CDR1 SQVTM, CDR2 ANQGSEA. V was clipped by 4 bases and J by 0 bases; unmatched bases: 9. Here the CDR3 DNA reads TGCAGCGTTGTGGGTGCGGGGGATAGCTCCTACAATGAGCAGTTCTTC. It codes for CSVVGAGDSSYNEQFF.

This clone was recorded a few times. V and J are TRBV29-1 and TRBJ1-1; D unclear. CDR1 and CDR2 (germline): SQVTM, ANQGSEA. Trimming stripped 2 bases from V and 0 bases from J, with 1 base between. This CDR3 has 11 amino acids. The DNA for the CDR3 is TGCAGCGTTGAAATGAACACTGAAGCTTTCTTT. Translating it yields CSVEMNTEAFF.

The chain links TRBV2 to TRBJ2-7; a weak D match, TRBD2 (5 bases). CDR1 is SNHLY and CDR2 is FYNNEI in the germline V gene. The CDR3 consists of 14 residues. Trimming took off 2 bases at V and 2 bases at J, with 10 bases between the two ends. CDR3 sequence reads: CASSERQTTYEQYF. DNA of the CDR3: TGTGCCAGCAGTGAACGGCAGACTACCTACGAGCAGTACTTC.

In nucleotides, the CDR3 is TGTGCCAGCAGTAGGACAGAAGTAGGAGAGCAGTACTTC. Its protein product is CASSRTEVGEQYF. The chain couples TRBV2 to TRBJ2-7; weak D call: TRBD1 (6 bases). The CDR3 has 13 residues. V was cut by 5 bases and J by 7 bases, with 15 bases left in between. Germline lookup yields CDR1 SNHLY and CDR2 FYNNEI.

This clone was counted a few times. This chain links TRBV7-2 with TRBJ1-6; TRBD1 might be the D (6 bases). Trimming left V 6 bases short and J 7 bases short, with 16 bases between. The CDR3 covers 15 residues. Germline V gene lookup returns CDR1 SGHTA and CDR2 FQGNSA. The CDR3 DNA reads TGTGCCAGCAGTCGATCCGGGGACAACAATTCACCCCTCCACTTT. Encoded protein: CASSRSGDNNSPLHF.

The chain carries TRBV4-1 and TRBJ2-3, with D tentatively TRBD2 (6 bases). Germline V gene lookup returns CDR1 MGHRA and CDR2 YSYEKL. This CDR3 region has 15 residues. Deletions cut 2 bases from V and 4 bases from J, with 13 bases between. The DNA for the CDR3 is TGCGCCAGCAGCCAACAAAGCGGGTGGGCAGATACGCAGTATTTT. Residues: CASSQQSGWADTQYF.

The chain uses TRBV6-5 and TRBJ2-2, with D possibly matching TRBD1 (6 bases). From germline, CDR1 is MNHEY and CDR2 SVGAGI. Trimming removed 5 bases from V and 4 bases from J, with 14 bases in between. This CDR3 comprises 15 residues. CDR3 amino acids: CASSRTADLTGELFF. CDR3 coding DNA: TGTGCCAGCAGTAGGACAGCCGATCTCACCGGGGAGCTGTTTTTT.

The gene calls are TRBV7-2 and TRBJ2-2; 9 bases fit TRBD1. V trimming: 7 bases; J trimming: 6 bases; junction bases outside the gene matches: 6. The CDR3 is 14 residues long. Germline CDR1 reads SGHTA; CDR2 reads FQGNSA. The CDR3 reads CASKGQGTAGELFF. The CDR3 DNA is TGTGCCAGCAAGGGACAGGGAACGGCCGGGGAGCTGTTTTTT. Using reference TRBV7-2 and TRBJ2-2 for the parts outside the CDR3, the full variable domain is GAGVSQSPSNKVTEKGKDVELRCDPISGHTALYWYRQSLGQGLEFLIYFQGNSAPDKSGLPSDRFSAERTGGSVSTLTIQRTQQEDSAVYLCASKGQGTAGELFFGEGSRLTVL.

This clone was seen more than once but under ten times. The chain couples TRBV14 to TRBJ2-3; D gene ambiguous. CDR3 size: 13 residues. Germline assignment: CDR1 SGHDN and CDR2 FVKESK. V lost 2 bases to trimming and J lost 7 bases, with 10 bases between them. The CDR3 nucleotides are TGTGCCAGCAGCCAAAAGGGAAGATATACGCAGTATTTT. Its translation is CASSQKGRYTQYF. The full variable domain, its missing parts supplied by reference TRBV14 and TRBJ2-3, is EAGVTQFPSHSVIEKGQTVTLRCDPISGHDNLYWYRRVMGKEIKFLLHFVKESKQDESGMPNNRFLAERTGGTYSTLKVQPAELEDSGVYFCASSQKGRYTQYFGPGTRLTVL.

This clone appeared once. The J gene is TRBJ1-2, the V gene TRBV23-1; tentatively, D is TRBD1 (6 bases). TRBV23-1 is identified as an open reading frame with a role that is uncertain. V lost 0 bases to trimming and J lost 2 bases, with 16 bases between them. This CDR3 has 17 amino acids. The CDR3 protein is CASSQSQGLQENYGYTF. CDR3 in DNA: TGCGCCAGCAGTCAATCACAGGGCCTACAGGAGAACTATGGCTACACCTTC.

CDR3 protein: CASSERGIYNEQFF. CDR3 sequence (DNA): TGTGCCAGCAGTGAGAGGGGGATTTACAATGAGCAGTTCTTC. The rearrangement joins TRBV6-1 to TRBJ2-1, with TRBD1 as a possible D gene (6 bases). There are 14 residues in the CDR3. V lost 3 bases and J 4 bases, leaving 10 bases between the germline ends. Germline CDR1 reads MNHNS; CDR2 reads SASEGT.

The sample holds one count of this clone. The chain couples TRBV7-9 to TRBJ1-5, with no clear D. The CDR3 has 15 amino acids. CDR1 is SEHNR, CDR2 FQNEAQ, per germline (reference sequence). The V and J ends lost 5 bases and 2 bases respectively, with 13 bases between them. CDR3 DNA sequence: TGTGCCAGCAGCCCTATTGGAGGAGGCAATCAGCCCCAGCATTTT. Its translation: CASSPIGGGNQPQHF.

J is TRBJ2-1 and V is TRBV7-9; TRBD1 or TRBD2 may be the D gene (5 bases each). In germline, CDR1 is SEHNR, CDR2 FQNEAQ (reference sequence). CDR3 length equals 14 residues. V gave up 1 base and J gave up 5 bases, with 9 bases separating them. The CDR3 bases are TGTGCCAGCAGCTTAGGGGACGGTCACAATGAGCAGTTCTTC. This sequence encodes CASSLGDGHNEQFF.